Below, one T cell receptor (beta chain) is given with its context. The same CDR3 can be traced to other DNA sequences in this sample. Germline CDR1 is MNHNS and CDR2 is SASEGT. V lost 5 bases to trimming and J lost 1 base, with 8 bases between them. The length of the CDR3 is 13 residues. This record comes from a study of cytomegalovirus exposure and HLA in healthy donors. The PCR used 60 Vbeta and 13 Jbeta primers. Measured with immunoSEQ multiplex PCR; TCRdb has only the in-frame clones, and not every one. Of 150,000 to 200,000 clones listed, approximately 86% are singletons. The chain links TRBV6-1 to TRBJ1-1; D remains ambiguous. This clonotype originated in a boy aged 2-15 years in good health and CMV-seronegative. Sequenced material: PBMCs. The CDR3 DNA follows: TGTGCCAGCAGTTGGGGAGGGAACACTGAAGCTTTCTTT. Its protein product is CASSWGGNTEAFF.